This T cell receptor (beta chain) was captured by sequencing in a study of CD8 T cells in Susac syndrome. The germline CDR1 and CDR2 sequences are SGHTA and FQGNSA. CDR3 length: 14 residues. Trimming cost V 7 bases and J 4 bases; bases outside gene matches: 8. RNA, at about 0.45 to 1 ug, was reverse transcribed with random hexamers. A single record per CDR3 protein comes from TCRdb applying MiXCR to the immunoSEQ multiplex PCR reads. The sample carries hundreds of thousands of distinct CDR3 sequences, 96% recorded once. This receptor was taken from a human donor with Susac syndrome. This chain connects TRBV7-2 to TRBJ2-3; the match to TRBD2 covers 7 bases. The sample consisted of CD4+ T cells from PBMCs. CDR3 amino acids: CASTLGRAADTQYF. The CDR3, as DNA: TGTGCCAGCACCCTAGGGAGGGCGGCAGATACGCAGTATTTT.